Listed here are 30 T cell receptor beta chains from one sample, sequenced in a study of beta chain features in type 1 diabetes. Expressed TCRB transcripts were sequenced after all isolated RNA was converted to cDNA. TCRdb's copy holds only in-frame clones and misses some; the assay was immunoSEQ multiplex PCR. The sample yields 450,000 to 600,000 clones, approximately 28% seen once. Input material: naive CD4+ T cells from blood. The receptors derive from a man between 18 and 35 years old in good health.

The chain carries TRBV11-2 and TRBJ2-1, with D unresolved. The CDR3 runs 13 residues. Per the germline V gene, CDR1 is SGHAT and CDR2 is FQNNGV. Trimming removed 7 bases at V and 8 bases at J, with 15 bases between. CDR3 DNA sequence: TGTGCCAGCACCCGGATTACAGTCCATGAGCAGTTCTTC. Translated, it gives CASTRITVHEQFF.

This clone turned up a few times. The chain carries TRBV29-1 and TRBJ2-5; D might be TRBD2 (5 bases). The CDR3 consists of 13 residues. Germline V gene sequence: CDR1 SQVTM, CDR2 ANQGSEA. Trimming shortened V by 6 bases and J by 5 bases, and 16 bases separated the two germline ends. CDR3 coding DNA: TGCAGCGTGTGCGTTCGGGAAGGGGAGACCCAGTACTTC. This translates into CSVCVREGETQYF.

The sample holds a few counts of this clone. V is TRBV7-9 and J is TRBJ2-7, with 8 positions matching TRBD1. The V segment lost 5 bases and the J segment 2 bases; nucleotides outside the gene matches: 5. The CDR3 spans 14 residues. Germline V gives CDR1 SEHNR, CDR2 FQNEAQ (reference sequence). CDR3 amino acids: CASSRGDRPYEQYF. The CDR3 DNA follows: TGTGCCAGCAGCCGAGGGGACAGGCCCTACGAGCAGTACTTC.

This chain connects TRBV4-1 to TRBJ1-5; 7 bases align to TRBD1. The J segment lost 5 bases and the V segment lost 0 bases, leaving 7 bases of the junction unmatched. The CDR3 spans 16 residues. The germline gives CDR1 MGHRA, CDR2 YSYEKL. The CDR3 protein is CASSQDKGQRDQPQHF. Written as DNA, the CDR3 is TGCGCCAGCAGCCAAGATAAGGGACAGAGGGATCAGCCCCAGCATTTT.

This chain connects TRBV2 to TRBJ2-5; D is perhaps TRBD1 (7 bases). This CDR3 has 12 residues. In germline, CDR1 is SNHLY, CDR2 FYNNEI. The V gene lost 9 bases and the J gene lost 5 bases, with 13 bases spanning the gap. In nucleotides, the CDR3 is TGTGCCAGACGGACAGGAGGGGAGACCCAGTACTTC. It translates to CARRTGGETQYF. Using reference TRBV2 and TRBJ2-5 for the parts outside the CDR3, the full variable domain is EPEVTQTPSHQVTQMGQEVILRCVPISNHLYFYWYRQILGQKVEFLVSFYNNEISEKSEIFDDQFSVERPDGSNFTLKIRSTKLEDSAMYFCARRTGGETQYFGPGTRLLVL.

CDR3 loop: CASSLGAEYNEQFF. The CDR3 coding sequence is TGTGCCAGCAGTTTAGGGGCAGAGTACAATGAGCAGTTCTTC. The chain joins TRBV27 to TRBJ2-1; D may be TRBD1 (5 bases). The CDR3 spans 14 residues. The V end was cut by 2 bases, the J end by 4 bases, with 9 bases between. CDR1 MNHEY and CDR2 SMNVEV come from the germline V gene (reference sequence).

The J gene is TRBJ2-3, the V gene TRBV2, with D unresolved. V was cut by 4 bases and J by 5 bases, with 4 bases left in between. Germline loops: CDR1 SNHLY, CDR2 FYNNEI. The CDR3 runs 11 residues. CDR3: CASSAKDTQYF. In DNA form, the CDR3 reads TGTGCCAGCAGTGCCAAAGATACGCAGTATTTT.

This clone was seen only a few times. The chain employs TRBV18 and TRBJ1-2; 8 bases agree with TRBD1. Per the germline V gene, CDR1 is KGHSH and CDR2 is LQKENI. This CDR3 has 13 residues. V lost 4 bases, J lost 7 bases, and 5 bases stayed unmatched. CDR3 in DNA: TGTGCCAGCTCACTCGGACAGGGTGGTGGCTACACCTTC. Translated: CASSLGQGGGYTF. Variable domain in full (rest from reference TRBV18 and TRBJ1-2): NAGVMQNPRHLVRRRGQEARLRCSPMKGHSHVYWYRQLPEEGLKFMVYLQKENIIDESGMPKERFSAEFPKEGPSILRIQQVVRGDSAAYFCASSLGQGGGYTFGSGTRLTVV.

This clone has just a few counts. The genes are TRBV2 and TRBJ2-3; D call uncertain. This CDR3 comprises 14 residues. The germline gives CDR1 SNHLY, CDR2 FYNNEI. Trimming left V 1 base short and J 1 base short, with 6 bases between. The CDR3, as DNA: TGTGCCAGCAGTGAAGATTGGGGCACAGATACGCAGTATTTT. This encodes CASSEDWGTDTQYF.

This clone was observed a few times. This chain links TRBV7-2 with TRBJ1-1; 7 bases match TRBD1. With 6 bases clipped from V and 2 bases from J, the junction kept 6 bases outside the gene matches. The CDR3 has 14 residues. CDR1 and CDR2 (germline): SGHTA, FQGNSA. The CDR3 region is CASSHRGRNTEAFF. The CDR3 DNA follows: TGTGCCAGCAGTCACAGGGGTAGAAACACTGAAGCTTTCTTT.

A few counts support this clone. The chain couples TRBV11-1 to TRBJ2-5, with 15 nucleotides matching TRBD2. This CDR3 is 16 amino acids long. In germline, CDR1 is SGHAT, CDR2 FQDESV (reference sequence). Trimming took 5 bases from V and 5 from J; bases not matched to a gene: 6. Here the CDR3 reads CASSPGLAGGIETQYF. The DNA for the CDR3 is TGTGCCAGCAGCCCAGGACTAGCGGGAGGGATTGAGACCCAGTACTTC. Full variable domain (outside the CDR3, taken from reference TRBV11-1 and TRBJ2-5): EAEVAQSPRYKITEKSQAVAFWCDPISGHATLYWYRQILGQGPELLVQFQDESVVDDSQLPKDRFSAERLKGVDSTLKIQPAELGDSAMYLCASSPGLAGGIETQYFGPGTRLLVL.

The rearrangement uses TRBV7-2 and TRBJ2-6; D gene unclear. Deletions cut 5 bases from V and 16 bases from J, with 15 bases between. The germline V gene encodes CDR1 SGHTA and CDR2 FQGNSA. The CDR3 consists of 12 residues. CDR3 sequence: CASSPGLRALTF. The DNA for the CDR3 is TGTGCCAGCAGCCCGGGTCTTCGAGCTCTGACTTTC.

The chain employs TRBV29-1 and TRBJ2-1; D possibly matches TRBD1 or TRBD2 (5 bases each). Trimming pared 7 bases from V and 7 bases from J, leaving 20 bases between. The CDR3 is made up of 14 amino acids. CDR1 SQVTM and CDR2 ANQGSEA come from the germline V gene. CDR3 residues: CSARVGATGNEQFF. The CDR3 bases are TGCAGCGCCCGGGTTGGGGCCACGGGGAATGAGCAGTTCTTC.

The chain has TRBV29-1 and TRBJ2-1; the D is unclear. Trimming pared 0 bases from V and 10 bases from J, leaving 10 bases between. The CDR3 is made up of 12 amino acids. Germline lookup yields CDR1 SQVTM and CDR2 ANQGSEA. CDR3 bases: TGCAGCGTTGAAGACGGACGCCGGGAGCAGTTCTTC. Protein: CSVEDGRREQFF.

The chain recombines TRBV7-9 with TRBJ2-1; TRBD2 matches at 9 bases. Germline loops: CDR1 SEHNR, CDR2 FQNEAQ (reference sequence). The CDR3 has 14 residues. V trimming: 4 bases; J trimming: 5 bases; junction bases outside the gene matches: 3. The CDR3 bases are TGTGCCAGCAGCTCGACTAGCGGTCACAATGAGCAGTTCTTC. As protein: CASSSTSGHNEQFF. The whole variable domain, filled in from reference TRBV7-9 and TRBJ2-1, reads DTGVSQNPRHKITKRGQNVTFRCDPISEHNRLYWYRQTLGQGPEFLTYFQNEAQLEKSRLLSDRFSAERPKGSFSTLEIQRTEQGDSAMYLCASSSTSGHNEQFFGPGTRLTVL.

This clone was counted only a few times. This chain links TRBV7-7 with TRBJ2-1; a possible D gene is TRBD1 (6 bases). Trimming shortened V by 0 bases and J by 7 bases, and 7 bases separated the two germline ends. This CDR3 contains 13 residues. The germline V gene has CDR1 SSHAT and CDR2 FNYEAQ (reference sequence). The CDR3 region has the DNA TGTGCCAGCAGCTTAGCAGGGGGAAATGAGCAGTTCTTC. The encoded protein is CASSLAGGNEQFF.

This rearrangement joins TRBV30 to TRBJ2-7; D perhaps matches TRBD1 (6 bases). This CDR3 comprises 13 residues. Germline CDR1 reads GTSNPN; CDR2 reads SVGIG (reference sequence). V was cut by 2 bases and J by 5 bases, with 13 bases left in between. CDR3 sequence: CAWSTQGTHEQYF. CDR3 nucleotide sequence: TGTGCCTGGAGTACCCAGGGGACCCACGAGCAGTACTTC.

For this clone: One end of the junction does not line up with germline, which may come from a read error. The rearrangement links TRBV28 to TRBJ2-7; the D is unclear. The length of the CDR3 is 11 residues. Germline CDR1 MDHEN, CDR2 SYDVKM. In nucleotides, the CDR3 is TGTGCCAGCACCTCGGACGGCCGGCGACACTTC. Amino acid sequence: CASTSDGRRHF.

This clone showed up just a few times. The genes are TRBV13 and TRBJ1-1; D is unresolved. Trimming stripped 4 bases from V and 1 base from J, with 7 bases between. CDR3 length: 13 residues. Germline values: CDR1 PRHDT, CDR2 FYEKMQ (reference sequence). This CDR3 reads CASSSNRNTEAFF. As DNA, the CDR3 is TGTGCCAGCAGCTCAAACAGGAACACTGAAGCTTTCTTT.

The chain has TRBV5-1 and TRBJ2-7; TRBD2 might be the D (5 bases). In germline, CDR1 is SGHRS, CDR2 YFSETQ. This CDR3 has 12 residues. Trimming left V 4 bases short and J 5 bases short, with 10 bases between. This CDR3 is CASSLAGDEQYF. CDR3 nucleotide sequence: TGCGCCAGCAGCCTAGCTGGCGACGAGCAGTACTTC.

The gene calls are TRBV18 and TRBJ2-7, with D possibly called TRBD1 or TRBD2 (6 bases each). Trimming removed 1 base from V and 4 bases from J, with 11 bases in between. This CDR3 is 14 amino acids long. Germline values: CDR1 KGHSH, CDR2 LQKENI. CDR3 protein: CASSPQQGRYEQYF. CDR3 sequence (DNA): TGTGCCAGCTCACCACAGCAGGGGAGGTACGAGCAGTACTTC. Combining the CDR3 with reference TRBV18 and TRBJ2-7 gives the whole variable domain NAGVMQNPRHLVRRRGQEARLRCSPMKGHSHVYWYRQLPEEGLKFMVYLQKENIIDESGMPKERFSAEFPKEGPSILRIQQVVRGDSAAYFCASSPQQGRYEQYFGPGTRLTVT.

This clone was seen just once. The chain employs TRBV5-1 and TRBJ1-5, with D hard to call. The germline V gene has CDR1 SGHRS and CDR2 YFSETQ. V gave up 4 bases and J gave up 0 bases, with 11 bases separating them. This CDR3 region has 15 residues. The CDR3 nucleotides are TGCGCCAGCAGCCCGGAAGGCTATAGCAATCAGCCCCAGCATTTT. This encodes CASSPEGYSNQPQHF.

This clone was found once. J is TRBJ2-5 and V is TRBV7-2; 11 nucleotides line up with TRBD1. The CDR3 is made up of 15 amino acids. CDR1 is SGHTA, CDR2 FQGNSA, per germline. J gave up 6 bases and V 7 bases, and 10 bases lay outside the gene matches. CDR3 sequence reads: CASTVDRGRTQTQYF. In nucleotides, the CDR3 is TGTGCCAGCACCGTGGACAGGGGGCGTACGCAGACCCAGTACTTC.

The rearrangement uses TRBV7-8 and TRBJ2-3; 10 bases match TRBD2. The V gene end was trimmed by 5 bases and the J gene end by 1 base; junction bases not matched to a gene: 3. The length of the CDR3 is 15 residues. The V gene's germline CDR1 is SGHVS and CDR2 FQNEAQ. CDR3 bases: TGTGCCAGCAGCCTGCTAGCGGGGGGCACAGATACGCAGTATTTT. Its protein is CASSLLAGGTDTQYF.

V is TRBV28 and J is TRBJ2-5; 9 bases align to TRBD2. Losses at the gene ends were 5 bases for V and 2 bases for J; bases not matched to a gene: 3. CDR1 and CDR2 (germline): MDHEN, SYDVKM. The length of the CDR3 is 14 residues. The CDR3 protein is CASSPAGGQETQYF. The DNA of the CDR3 is TGTGCCAGCAGTCCAGCGGGAGGACAAGAGACCCAGTACTTC. The full variable domain, in which reference TRBV28 and TRBJ2-5 provide the parts outside the CDR3, is DVKVTQSSRYLVKRTGEKVFLECVQDMDHENMFWYRQDPGLGLRLIYFSYDVKMKEKGDIPEGYSVSREKKERFSLILESASTNQTSMYLCASSPAGGQETQYFGPGTRLLVL.

The V call is TRBV13, the J call TRBJ2-2; D is unclear. The CDR3 loop spans 14 amino acids. The germline CDR1 and CDR2 sequences are PRHDT and FYEKMQ (reference sequence). V gave up 4 bases and J gave up 1 base, with 7 bases separating them. The CDR3: CASSYRLNTGELFF. CDR3 nucleotide sequence: TGTGCCAGCAGCTACAGACTGAACACCGGGGAGCTGTTTTTT.

This clone was found a few times. This sequence joins TRBV29-1 and TRBJ2-3, with 8 bases fitting TRBD2. J lost 6 bases, V lost 5 bases, and 13 bases had no gene match. The CDR3 is 15 amino acids. Germline CDR1 reads SQVTM; CDR2 reads ANQGSEA. CDR3 DNA: TGCAGCGTTACAGGACTAGCCAAAGGAGCGGATACGCAGTATTTT. Protein sequence: CSVTGLAKGADTQYF.

The chain carries TRBV7-6 and TRBJ2-1; D is ambiguous. Trimming stripped 1 base from V and 5 bases from J, with 6 bases between. Germline CDR1 and CDR2: SGHVS and FNYEAQ. This CDR3 has 13 residues. CDR3 sequence: CASSLVSDNEQFF. The CDR3 bases are TGTGCCAGCAGCTTAGTGAGCGACAATGAGCAGTTCTTC.

This clone was counted a few times. This rearrangement joins TRBV5-1 to TRBJ2-1; D uncertain. The V and J ends lost 4 bases and 6 bases respectively, with 11 bases between them. CDR1 SGHRS and CDR2 YFSETQ come from the germline V gene. The length of the CDR3 is 13 residues. The CDR3: CASSPAVANEQFF. CDR3 DNA sequence: TGCGCCAGCAGCCCCGCGGTTGCCAATGAGCAGTTCTTC. Full variable domain (outside the CDR3, taken from reference TRBV5-1 and TRBJ2-1): KAGVTQTPRYLIKTRGQQVTLSCSPISGHRSVSWYQQTPGQGLQFLFEYFSETQRNKGNFPGRFSGRQFSNSRSEMNVSTLELGDSALYLCASSPAVANEQFFGPGTRLTVL.

This rearrangement joins TRBV7-8 to TRBJ2-3; TRBD2 matches at 11 bases. In germline, CDR1 is SGHVS, CDR2 FQNEAQ. With V trimmed by 0 bases and J by 4 bases, 0 bases remained unmatched. This CDR3 comprises 15 residues. The DNA of the CDR3 is TGTGCCAGCAGCTTAGCTAGCGGGAGGGCAGATACGCAGTATTTT. This codes for CASSLASGRADTQYF.